This TCR beta chain was observed in a study of metastatic and nonmetastatic thyroid tumors. This clone was observed at least ten times. All patients reached thyroid surgery having received no treatment beforehand. CDR3 length: 16 amino acids. The ends lost 4 bases at V and 5 bases at J; junction bases unmatched: 9. The germline CDR1 and CDR2 sequences are SNHLY and FYNNEI. Study processing details: Clinicopathological groups supplied CDR3 differences that were used to build a distant-metastasis classifier for papillary thyroid cancer. TCRdb used MiXCR to call clones anew from the PCR reads. The V and J calls and clone size come from TCRdb's table, not from the authors' own analysis. The table shows 37,000 or so clones, with less than 20% occurring only once.

The chain uses TRBV2 and TRBJ1-4; 8 nucleotides line up with TRBD1. Source material: blood. The clonotype originates from a female donor with papillary thyroid cancer or a benign thyroid nodule (not recorded which). Some clones in this sample may be carry-over from other donors' samples. The CDR3 nucleotides are TGTGCCAGCAGTGGAGCTACAGGGGGGAAAAATGAAAAACTGTTTTTT. It codes for CASSGATGGKNEKLFF.